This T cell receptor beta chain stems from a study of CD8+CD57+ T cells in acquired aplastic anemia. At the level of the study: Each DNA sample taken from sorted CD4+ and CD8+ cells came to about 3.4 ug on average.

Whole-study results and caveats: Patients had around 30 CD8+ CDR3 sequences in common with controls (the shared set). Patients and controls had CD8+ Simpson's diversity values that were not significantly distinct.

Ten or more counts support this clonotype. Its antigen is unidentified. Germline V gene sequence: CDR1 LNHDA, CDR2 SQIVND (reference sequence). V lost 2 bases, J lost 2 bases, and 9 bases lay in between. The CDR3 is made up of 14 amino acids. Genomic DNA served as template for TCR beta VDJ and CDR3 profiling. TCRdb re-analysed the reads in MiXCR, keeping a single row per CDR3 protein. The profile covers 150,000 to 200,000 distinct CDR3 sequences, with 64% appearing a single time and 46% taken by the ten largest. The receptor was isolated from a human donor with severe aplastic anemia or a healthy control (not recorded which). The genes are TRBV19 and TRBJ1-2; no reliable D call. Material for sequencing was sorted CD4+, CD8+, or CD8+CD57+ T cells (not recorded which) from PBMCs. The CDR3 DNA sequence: TGTGCCAGTAGTATACGGGAAGGGAACTATGGCTACACCTTC. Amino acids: CASSIREGNYGYTF. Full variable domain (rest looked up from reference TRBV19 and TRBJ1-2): DGGITQSPKYLFRKEGQNVTLSCEQNLNHDAMYWYRQDPGQGLRLIYYSQIVNDFQKGDIAEGYSVSREKKESFPLTVTSAQKNPTAFYLCASSIREGNYGYTFGSGTRLTVV.